The 9 T cell receptor beta chains in this list originate from one sample, sequenced in a study of blood T cells in healthy people across ages. Combining a sample-barcoded 5' primer with a J-beta primer mix, a second PCR ran for about 6 to 11 cycles. TCRdb passed the 5' RACE reads through MiXCR, listing each CDR3 protein once. Among 450,000 to 650,000 distinct CDR3 sequences, less than 25% were seen once, and the ten largest hold 8.5% to 9.5%. The same specimen was also included in a second study, on T cells of mothers and their children.

Sequenced material: blood. These receptors were obtained from a boy aged 5-17 years in good health.

A note on this clonotype: A read error may account for a junction end that differs from germline. This chain's CDR3 is CASSRQGVNTEASF. CDR3 in DNA: TGTGCCAGCAGCCGACAGGGGGTGAACACTGAAGCTTCCTTT. The chain recombines TRBV6-5 with TRBJ1-1; 9 bases match TRBD1. This CDR3 contains 14 residues. Per germline, CDR1 MNHEY and CDR2 SVGAGI.

On this clonotype itself: The junction departs from germline at one end; a sequencing error may be responsible. CDR3 amino acids: CATSDLGGAEASF. The CDR3 nucleotides are TGTGCCACCAGTGATTTGGGGGGGGCTGAAGCTTCCTTT. This chain links TRBV24-1 with TRBJ1-1, with a possible D match to TRBD1 (6 bases). This CDR3 comprises 13 residues. Germline V gene sequence: CDR1 KGHDR, CDR2 SFDVKD.

This rearrangement joins TRBV4-1 to TRBJ2-1, with 11 bases aligning to TRBD2. CDR1 is MGHRA and CDR2 is YSYEKL in the germline V gene. V was pared by 4 bases and J by 4 bases, with 6 bases of the junction left unmatched. This CDR3 is built from 16 residues. In DNA form, the CDR3 reads TGCGCCAGCAGCCCAACACTAGCGGGAGTGTACAATGAGCAGTTCTTC. Encoded protein: CASSPTLAGVYNEQFF.

This clonotype was detected a few times. The chain carries TRBV20-1 and TRBJ1-4, with TRBD1 matching over 7 bases. CDR1 and CDR2 (germline): DFQATT, SNEGSKA (reference sequence). The CDR3 totals 15 residues. After removal of 3 bases from V and 5 bases from J, the junction contained 9 bases not matched to a gene. The CDR3 is CSASDGTALNEKLFF. The CDR3 DNA sequence: TGCAGTGCTAGTGACGGGACAGCCTTGAATGAAAAACTGTTTTTT.

This clonotype was seen more than once but under ten times. The genes are TRBV28 and TRBJ2-5; 8 nucleotides agree with TRBD2. The J call is doubtful: the DNA matches TRBJ2-7 better. The CDR3 is made up of 15 amino acids. From germline, CDR1 is MDHEN and CDR2 SYDVKM. CDR3 amino acids: CASSPIAGPNYEQYF. DNA for the CDR3: TGTGCCAGCAGTCCGATAGCGGGGCCTAACTACGAGCAGTACTTC.

The chain couples TRBV7-4 to TRBJ1-1; 8 bases are shared with TRBD1. With 6 bases clipped from V and 1 base from J, the junction kept 4 bases outside the gene matches. The germline V gene has CDR1 SGHVT and CDR2 SQSDAQ. CDR3 length equals 14 residues. As DNA, the CDR3 is TGTGCCAGCAGTACGGACAGGGAGAACACTGAAGCTTTCTTT. This sequence encodes CASSTDRENTEAFF.

The chain is built from TRBV20-1 and TRBJ2-3, with unresolved D. The V and J ends lost 4 bases and 0 bases respectively, with 11 bases between them. The CDR3 covers 14 residues. The V gene's germline CDR1 is DFQATT and CDR2 SNEGSKA (reference sequence). CDR3 nucleotide sequence: TGCAGTGCTAACGTGGGCCCGAGCACAGATACGCAGTATTTT. It is translated as CSANVGPSTDTQYF.

CDR3 sequence reads: CASSSTGGRRKGNTEAFF. DNA of the CDR3: TGTGCCAGTAGCTCCACAGGGGGCCGGCGAAAAGGGAACACTGAAGCTTTCTTT. The chain uses TRBV19 and TRBJ1-1; TRBD1 matches at 9 bases. The V gene's germline CDR1 is LNHDA and CDR2 SQIVND (reference sequence). Trimming removed 6 bases from V and 1 base from J; junction bases left unmatched: 15. The CDR3 is made up of 18 amino acids.

The sample holds a few counts of this clonotype. The chain combines TRBV25-1 with TRBJ1-2; D may be TRBD1 (5 bases). CDR1 and CDR2 (germline): MGHDK, SYGVNS. Trimming pared 2 bases from V and 4 bases from J, leaving 11 bases between. The CDR3 is 14 residues long. CDR3 residues: CASSEPGQSYGYTF. The CDR3 DNA reads TGTGCCAGCAGTGAACCGGGGCAGAGCTATGGCTACACCTTC.